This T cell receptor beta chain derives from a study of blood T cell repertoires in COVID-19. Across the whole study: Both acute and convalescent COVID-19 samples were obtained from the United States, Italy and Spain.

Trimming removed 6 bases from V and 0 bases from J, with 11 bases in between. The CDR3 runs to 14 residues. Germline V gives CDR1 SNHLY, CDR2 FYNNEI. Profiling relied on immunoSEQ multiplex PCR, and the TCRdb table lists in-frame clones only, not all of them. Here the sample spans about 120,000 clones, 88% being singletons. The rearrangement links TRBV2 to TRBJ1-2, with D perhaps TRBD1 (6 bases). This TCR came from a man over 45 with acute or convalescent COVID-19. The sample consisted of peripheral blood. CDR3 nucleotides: TGTGCCAGCAGGCTGGACAGAACTAACTATGGCTACACCTTC. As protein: CASRLDRTNYGYTF. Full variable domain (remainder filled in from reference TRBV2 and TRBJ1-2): EPEVTQTPSHQVTQMGQEVILRCVPISNHLYFYWYRQILGQKVEFLVSFYNNEISEKSEIFDDQFSVERPDGSNFTLKIRSTKLEDSAMYFCASRLDRTNYGYTFGSGTRLTVV.